Below are 5 T cell receptor beta chains sequenced from a single sample in a study of blood T cell repertoires in COVID-19. Assay used: immunoSEQ multiplex PCR; TCRdb lists only in-frame clones, some missing. The sample lists 200,000 to 300,000 clones, 70% to 90% seen once, with around 3% in the top ten. The sample was PBMCs or T cells enriched from blood (not recorded which). The receptors derive from a woman between 35 and 50 years old with acute COVID-19.

The genes are TRBV19 and TRBJ2-3; 7 nucleotides line up with TRBD1. Germline V gene sequence: CDR1 LNHDA, CDR2 SQIVND (reference sequence). J gave up 0 bases and V 10 bases, and 7 bases lay outside the gene matches. The CDR3 runs to 14 residues. The CDR3 loop reads CATTDRASTDTQYF. Here the CDR3 DNA reads TGTGCCACCACCGACAGGGCTAGCACAGATACGCAGTATTTT.

The chain recombines TRBV29-1 with TRBJ2-7; 10 nucleotides line up with TRBD1. Germline lookup yields CDR1 SQVTM and CDR2 ANQGSEA. The CDR3 has 14 amino acids. V dropped 6 bases and J dropped 3; count of bases not matched to a gene: 8. The CDR3 nucleotides are TGCAGCGTCTGTACCGGGACAGGGGTCTACGAGCAGTACTTC. It translates to CSVCTGTGVYEQYF.

CDR3 residues: CASSQQSTDTQYF. For the CDR3, the DNA is TGTGCCAGCAGTCAACAGAGCACAGATACGCAGTATTTT. V usage is TRBV27 and J usage is TRBJ2-3; D remains unclear. This CDR3 spans 13 amino acids. CDR1 is MNHEY, CDR2 SMNVEV, per germline (reference sequence). Trimming left V 5 bases short and J 0 bases short, with 6 bases between.

The chain has TRBV19 and TRBJ2-7, with 11 bases lining up with TRBD1. V was clipped by 5 bases and J by 2 bases; unmatched bases: 2. This CDR3 is built from 14 residues. Germline CDR1 LNHDA, CDR2 SQIVND (reference sequence). The DNA for the CDR3 is TGTGCCAGTAGTGAGGGACAGGGGGCCTACGAGCAGTACTTC. It encodes CASSEGQGAYEQYF.

The rearrangement links TRBV19 to TRBJ2-2, with D perhaps TRBD2 (5 bases). V lost 7 bases and J lost 0, with 9 bases in between. CDR1 is LNHDA and CDR2 is SQIVND in the germline V gene (reference sequence). This CDR3 comprises 14 residues. CDR3 DNA sequence: TGTGCCAGTAACTTGCGGGCGAACACCGGGGAGCTGTTTTTT. As protein: CASNLRANTGELFF.